This T cell receptor (beta chain) was recorded in a study of T cell responses to AZD1222 COVID-19 vaccine. Profiling relied on immunoSEQ multiplex PCR, and the TCRdb table lists in-frame clones only, not all of them. The table lists fewer than 300,000 clones, more than 85% of them singletons, with approximately 0.52% in the top ten. In this sample, this clone turned up once. Antigen unknown. Whole-study results and caveats: In all cases, repertoires were sampled only after the peak T cell response.

The origin of this receptor is an adult in good health. The sample consisted of peripheral blood, taken on day 0 of AZD1222 vaccination.

The CDR3 protein is CASSVNRGSGNTIYF. In DNA, the CDR3 is TGTGCCAGCAGCGTTAACAGGGGCTCTGGAAACACCATATATTTT. The V gene is TRBV9, the J gene TRBJ1-3, with 7 bases that match TRBD1. V was clipped by 2 bases and J by 0 bases; unmatched bases: 2. This CDR3 is built from 15 residues. Germline CDR1 and CDR2: SGDLS and YYNGEE.